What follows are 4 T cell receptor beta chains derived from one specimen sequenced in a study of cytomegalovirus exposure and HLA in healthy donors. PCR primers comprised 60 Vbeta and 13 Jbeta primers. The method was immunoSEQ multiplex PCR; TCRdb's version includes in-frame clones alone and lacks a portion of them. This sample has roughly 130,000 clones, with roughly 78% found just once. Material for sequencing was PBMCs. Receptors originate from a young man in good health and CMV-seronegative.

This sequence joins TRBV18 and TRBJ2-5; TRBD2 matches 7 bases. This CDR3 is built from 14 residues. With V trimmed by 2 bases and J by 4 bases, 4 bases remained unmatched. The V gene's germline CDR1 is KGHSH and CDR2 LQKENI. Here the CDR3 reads CASSPWTSSETQYF. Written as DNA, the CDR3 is TGTGCCAGCTCACCATGGACTAGTTCAGAGACCCAGTACTTC.

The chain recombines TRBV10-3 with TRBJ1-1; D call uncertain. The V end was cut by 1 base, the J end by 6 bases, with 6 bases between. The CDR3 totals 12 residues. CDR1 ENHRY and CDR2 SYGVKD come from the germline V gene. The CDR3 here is CAISEYLAEAFF. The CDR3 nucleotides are TGTGCCATCAGTGAGTACTTAGCTGAAGCTTTCTTT.

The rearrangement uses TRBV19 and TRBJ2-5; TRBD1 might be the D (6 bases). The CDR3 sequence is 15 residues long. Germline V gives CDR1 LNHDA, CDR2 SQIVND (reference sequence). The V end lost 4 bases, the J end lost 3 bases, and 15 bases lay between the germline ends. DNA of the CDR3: TGTGCCAGTAGTAAACAGGGACGGACGGAAGAGACCCAGTACTTC. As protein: CASSKQGRTEETQYF. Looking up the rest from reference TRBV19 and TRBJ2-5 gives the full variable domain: DGGITQSPKYLFRKEGQNVTLSCEQNLNHDAMYWYRQDPGQGLRLIYYSQIVNDFQKGDIAEGYSVSREKKESFPLTVTSAQKNPTAFYLCASSKQGRTEETQYFGPGTRLLVL.

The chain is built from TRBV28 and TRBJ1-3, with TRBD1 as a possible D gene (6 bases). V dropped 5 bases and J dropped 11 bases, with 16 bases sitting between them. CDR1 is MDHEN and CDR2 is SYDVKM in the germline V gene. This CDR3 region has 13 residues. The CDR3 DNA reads TGTGCCAGCAGTACAAACAGGGAACTCTCCATATATTTT. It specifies CASSTNRELSIYF.